This TCR beta chain was identified in a study of metastatic and nonmetastatic thyroid tumors (dated by TCRdb to 2018 to 2021). A note on the overall study: Repertoires from peripheral blood and from tumor or nodule tissue samples of malignant and benign thyroid patients were compared. Paper-wide results and their limitations: In both blood and tumor samples, TCR beta diversity was reported to be significantly higher in malignant tumors than in benign nodules.

This clone was counted ten times or more. The target of this receptor is not known. No much larger clone is present one base from it, and per-base qualities are unavailable. The library was made by PCR. The listed sequencing device is Illumina HiSeq 4000. High-throughput sequencing was used to profile the CDR3 region of the TCR beta-chain in every patient. In the paper's pipeline: CDR3 differences across clinicopathological groups were used to build a classifier for discriminating distant-metastatic papillary thyroid cancer patients. Repertoire diversity was assessed with the Shannon index, and tumor-blood repertoire similarity with the Morisita-Horn index. TCRdb cleaned the public reads at Q25 with fastp, built clones with MiXCR and kept in-frame beta chains. In this record, the V and J calls reflect TCRdb's handling and not the investigators' own analysis. Here the sample has roughly 40,000 clones; roughly 12% occur a single time. Around 9% of the sample lies in the top ten.

Trimming leaves V shorter by 5 bases and J shorter by 5 bases, with the junction holding 20 bases beyond the gene matches. The CDR3 runs 18 amino acids, cysteine and phenylalanine included. CDR3 DNA is the only sequence kept; it has 54 bases, read in frame from the first base. CDR1 DFQATT and CDR2 SNEGSKA are derived from the germline V gene (reference sequence). Before undergoing thyroid surgery, none of the patients had been given any kind of treatment. Patient clinical samples collected from 2012 to 2018 were retrospectively analysed using T-cell receptor beta sequencing. The sequence derives from a male donor with papillary thyroid cancer or a benign thyroid nodule (not recorded which). Some clones in this sample may be carry-over from other donors' samples. The sample comprised blood. The chain joins TRBV20-1 to TRBJ2-3; the central 9 bases match TRBD2. CDR3 sequence: CSAPVTPGLAGGEDTQYF. The DNA sequence is given as TGCAGTGCTCCCGTAACACCGGGACTAGCCGGAGGGGAAGATACGCAGTATTTT.